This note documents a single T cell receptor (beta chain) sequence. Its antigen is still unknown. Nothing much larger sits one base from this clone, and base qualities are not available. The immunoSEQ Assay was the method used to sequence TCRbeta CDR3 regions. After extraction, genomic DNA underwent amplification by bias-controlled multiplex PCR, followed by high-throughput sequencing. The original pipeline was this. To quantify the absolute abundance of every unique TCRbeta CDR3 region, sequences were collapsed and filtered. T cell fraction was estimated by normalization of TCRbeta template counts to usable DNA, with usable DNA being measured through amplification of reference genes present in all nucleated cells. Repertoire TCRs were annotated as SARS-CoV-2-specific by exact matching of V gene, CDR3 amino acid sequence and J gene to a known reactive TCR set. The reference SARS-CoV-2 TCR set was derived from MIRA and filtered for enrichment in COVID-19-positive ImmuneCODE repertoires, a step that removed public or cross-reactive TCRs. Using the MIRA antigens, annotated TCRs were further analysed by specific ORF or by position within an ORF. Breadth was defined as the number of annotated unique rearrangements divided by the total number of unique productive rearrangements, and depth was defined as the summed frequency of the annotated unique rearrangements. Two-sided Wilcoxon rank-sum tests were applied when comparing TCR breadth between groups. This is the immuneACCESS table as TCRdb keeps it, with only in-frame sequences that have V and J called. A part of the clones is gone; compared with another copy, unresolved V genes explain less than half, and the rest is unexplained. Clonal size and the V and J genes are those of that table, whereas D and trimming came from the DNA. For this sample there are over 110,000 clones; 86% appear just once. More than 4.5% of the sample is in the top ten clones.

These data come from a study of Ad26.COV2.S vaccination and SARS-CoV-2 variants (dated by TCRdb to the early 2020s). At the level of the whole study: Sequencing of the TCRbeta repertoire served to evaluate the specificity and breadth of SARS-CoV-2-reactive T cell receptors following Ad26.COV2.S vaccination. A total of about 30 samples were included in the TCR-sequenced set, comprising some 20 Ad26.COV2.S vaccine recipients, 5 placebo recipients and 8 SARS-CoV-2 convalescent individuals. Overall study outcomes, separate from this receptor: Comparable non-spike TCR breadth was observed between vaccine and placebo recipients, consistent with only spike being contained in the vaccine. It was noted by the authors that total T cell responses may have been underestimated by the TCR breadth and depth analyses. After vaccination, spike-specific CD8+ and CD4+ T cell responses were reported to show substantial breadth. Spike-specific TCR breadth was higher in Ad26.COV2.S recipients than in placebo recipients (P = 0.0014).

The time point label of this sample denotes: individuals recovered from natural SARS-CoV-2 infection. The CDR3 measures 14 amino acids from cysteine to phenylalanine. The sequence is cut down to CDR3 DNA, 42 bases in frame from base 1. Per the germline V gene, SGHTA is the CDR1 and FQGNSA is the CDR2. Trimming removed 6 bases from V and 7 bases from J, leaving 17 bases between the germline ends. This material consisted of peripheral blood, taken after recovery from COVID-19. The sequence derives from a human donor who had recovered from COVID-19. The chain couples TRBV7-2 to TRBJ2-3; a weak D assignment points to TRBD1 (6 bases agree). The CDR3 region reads CASSMDSYKNTQYF. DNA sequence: TGTGCCAGCAGTATGGACAGCTACAAGAATACGCAGTATTTT.